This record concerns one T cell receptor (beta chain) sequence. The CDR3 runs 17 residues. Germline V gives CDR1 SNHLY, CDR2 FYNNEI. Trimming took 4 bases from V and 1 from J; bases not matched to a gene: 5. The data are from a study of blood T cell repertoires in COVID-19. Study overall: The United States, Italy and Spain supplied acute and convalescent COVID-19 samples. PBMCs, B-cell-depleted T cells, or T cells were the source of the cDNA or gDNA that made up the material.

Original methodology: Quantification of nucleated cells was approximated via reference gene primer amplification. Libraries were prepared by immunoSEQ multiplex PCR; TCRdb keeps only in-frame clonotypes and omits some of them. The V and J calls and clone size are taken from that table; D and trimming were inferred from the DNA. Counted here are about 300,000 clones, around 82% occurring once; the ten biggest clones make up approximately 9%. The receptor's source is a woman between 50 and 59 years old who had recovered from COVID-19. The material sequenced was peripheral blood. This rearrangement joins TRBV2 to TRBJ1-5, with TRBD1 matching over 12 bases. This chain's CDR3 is CASSGGTGGESNQPQHF. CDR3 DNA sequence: TGTGCCAGCAGTGGGGGGACAGGGGGCGAAAGCAATCAGCCCCAGCATTTT.